The 20 T cell receptor beta chains given below trace back to one sample, sequenced in a study of blood T cell repertoires in COVID-19. Produced via immunoSEQ multiplex PCR; TCRdb's table is partial and in-frame only. This sample has a few hundred thousand clones; about 86% occur once, and the top ten carry about 1.3%. The sequencing sample was made of PBMCs or T cells enriched from blood (not recorded which). All receptors come from a middle-aged woman with acute COVID-19.

This rearrangement joins TRBV28 to TRBJ2-5; TRBD2 might be the D (5 bases). Germline values: CDR1 MDHEN, CDR2 SYDVKM. The V and J ends lost 6 bases and 5 bases respectively, with 16 bases between them. This CDR3 comprises 14 residues. Here the CDR3 reads CASSRPLRVETQYF. The CDR3 nucleotides are TGTGCCAGCAGCCGACCCTTGCGGGTCGAGACCCAGTACTTC.

The V gene is TRBV27, the J gene TRBJ1-6, with D hard to call. CDR1 and CDR2 (germline): MNHEY, SMNVEV (reference sequence). The V and J ends lost 5 bases and 5 bases respectively, with 16 bases between them. This CDR3 is 16 amino acids long. The CDR3 loop reads CASSPKRAKDNSPLHF. The DNA of the CDR3 is TGTGCCAGCAGTCCGAAGAGGGCTAAGGATAATTCACCCCTCCACTTT.

The V gene is TRBV10-3, the J gene TRBJ2-1; TRBD1 matches 8 bases. CDR1 is ENHRY, CDR2 SYGVKD, per germline. This CDR3 region has 14 residues. With 0 bases clipped from V and 6 bases from J, the junction kept 1 base outside the gene matches. This CDR3 is CAISESRGRNEQFF. The CDR3 coding sequence is TGTGCCATCAGTGAGTCCAGGGGGCGCAATGAGCAGTTCTTC.

The chain couples TRBV11-2 to TRBJ2-2; D unclear. The CDR3 consists of 14 residues. Trimming shortened V by 0 bases and J by 10 bases, and 12 bases separated the two germline ends. The germline CDR1 and CDR2 sequences are SGHAT and FQNNGV. CDR3 amino acids: CASSLDLALKELFF. The CDR3 region has the DNA TGTGCCAGCAGCTTAGATTTGGCCCTGAAGGAGCTGTTTTTT.

The chain employs TRBV7-2 and TRBJ1-1; 9 positions agree with TRBD1. In germline, CDR1 is SGHTA, CDR2 FQGNSA. The CDR3 spans 16 residues. V gave up 5 bases and J gave up 3 bases; unmatched junction bases: 10. The CDR3 DNA is TGTGCCAGCAGCGCAACAGGGGGCGGGTATTACACTGAAGCTTTCTTT. This translates into CASSATGGGYYTEAFF.

The chain joins TRBV28 to TRBJ1-2, with TRBD1 matching 9 bases. The V gene end was trimmed by 7 bases and the J gene end by 5 bases; junction bases not matched to a gene: 8. CDR1 MDHEN and CDR2 SYDVKM come from the germline V gene. The CDR3 is 14 amino acids. This chain's CDR3 is CASKPGQGTYGYTF. CDR3 DNA sequence: TGTGCCAGCAAACCCGGACAGGGGACGTATGGCTACACCTTC.

V and J are TRBV4-1 and TRBJ2-3, with TRBD2 identical over 11 bases. This CDR3 is 17 amino acids long. Germline CDR1 MGHRA, CDR2 YSYEKL. J gave up 2 bases and V 4 bases, and 8 bases lay outside the gene matches. CDR3 region: CASSLLTSGTITDTQYF. CDR3 nucleotide sequence: TGCGCCAGCAGCCTCTTGACTAGCGGGACTATCACAGATACGCAGTATTTT.

The chain links TRBV6-1 to TRBJ2-1; D is unclear. The V and J ends lost 2 bases and 4 bases respectively, with 3 bases between them. CDR3 length: 12 amino acids. Germline V gives CDR1 MNHNS, CDR2 SASEGT. CDR3 amino acids: CASSELYNEQFF. The CDR3 nucleotides read TGTGCCAGCAGTGAACTGTACAATGAGCAGTTCTTC.

V usage is TRBV18 and J usage is TRBJ2-7; 10 bases line up with TRBD1. The CDR3 totals 13 residues. Germline values: CDR1 KGHSH, CDR2 LQKENI. After removal of 3 bases from V and 7 bases from J, the junction contained 3 bases not matched to a gene. The CDR3 reads CASSPTGGTEQYF. The DNA of the CDR3 is TGTGCCAGCTCACCGACAGGGGGCACGGAGCAGTACTTC.

This rearrangement joins TRBV7-8 to TRBJ1-6, with 7 bases fitting TRBD1. This CDR3 is 14 amino acids long. Germline trimming cut 5 bases from V and 8 bases from J; bases unmatched to any gene: 6. Germline CDR1 is SGHVS and CDR2 is FQNEAQ. CDR3 sequence: CASSTNRGDSPLHF. Here the CDR3 DNA reads TGTGCCAGCAGCACTAACAGGGGTGATTCACCCCTCCACTTT.

The chain is built from TRBV3-1 (or the pseudogene TRBV3-2) and TRBJ1-2; D remains unclear. Germline CDR1 reads LGHDT; CDR2 reads YNNKEL (reference sequence). The CDR3 consists of 16 residues. Trimming shortened V by 1 base and J by 5 bases, and 17 bases separated the two germline ends. The CDR3 nucleotides are TGTGCCAGCAGCCAAGGACCCCCCGGGGAGAGGTATGGCTACACCTTC. Protein sequence: CASSQGPPGERYGYTF.

CDR3 loop: CASSSGEKLFF. The CDR3 nucleotides read TGTGCCAGCAGTTCGGGGGAAAAACTGTTTTTT. The rearrangement uses TRBV27 and TRBJ1-4; no firm D call. CDR3 length equals 11 residues. V shed 4 bases and J shed 8 bases, with 5 bases lying between them. CDR1 is MNHEY and CDR2 is SMNVEV in the germline V gene (reference sequence).

This rearrangement joins TRBV28 to TRBJ2-1; TRBD1 matches 7 bases. The CDR3 has 18 residues. Losses at the gene ends were 6 bases for V and 7 bases for J; bases not matched to a gene: 21. Germline-derived CDR1 and CDR2 are MDHEN and SYDVKM. The CDR3 coding sequence is TGTGCCAGCAGATCAGATATAGTCGACAGGGCCGAGGGGAATGAGCAGTTCTTC. Residues: CASRSDIVDRAEGNEQFF. Combining the CDR3 with reference TRBV28 and TRBJ2-1 gives the whole variable domain DVKVTQSSRYLVKRTGEKVFLECVQDMDHENMFWYRQDPGLGLRLIYFSYDVKMKEKGDIPEGYSVSREKKERFSLILESASTNQTSMYLCASRSDIVDRAEGNEQFFGPGTRLTVL.

The V gene is TRBV27, the J gene TRBJ2-2; D is possibly TRBD2 (5 bases). Trimming cost V 6 bases and J 6 bases, with 14 bases left between them. CDR3 length: 14 residues. The germline V gene encodes CDR1 MNHEY and CDR2 SMNVEV (reference sequence). CDR3 loop: CASSSLLDPGELFF. CDR3 nucleotide sequence: TGTGCCAGCAGCTCCTTACTAGATCCCGGGGAGCTGTTTTTT.

The chain joins TRBV28 to TRBJ1-1, with D perhaps matching TRBD1 (6 bases). Trimming removed 1 base from V and 3 bases from J, with 15 bases in between. This CDR3 has 16 residues. CDR1 and CDR2 from the germline V gene are MDHEN and SYDVKM. CDR3 bases: TGTGCCAGCAGTTTATCCCCGGGCAGGGGTGACACTGAAGCTTTCTTT. This translates into CASSLSPGRGDTEAFF.

The chain recombines TRBV28 with TRBJ1-4; the D gene is possibly TRBD1 (5 bases). The germline CDR1 and CDR2 sequences are MDHEN and SYDVKM. Trimming took off 8 bases at V and 5 bases at J, with 21 bases between the two ends. The length of the CDR3 is 16 residues. CDR3 coding DNA: TGTGCCAGCCACTCCCCCTTGGGGGGGAGGAATGAAAAACTGTTTTTT. This encodes CASHSPLGGRNEKLFF.

The chain employs TRBV28 and TRBJ2-1; D is perhaps TRBD1 (6 bases). The germline CDR1 and CDR2 sequences are MDHEN and SYDVKM. This CDR3 is 16 amino acids long. With 6 bases removed from V and 4 bases from J, the gap between germline ends came to 19 bases. CDR3 loop: CASSKEQGSIYNEQFF. CDR3 bases: TGTGCCAGCAGCAAAGAACAGGGATCAATATACAATGAGCAGTTCTTC.

The chain has TRBV25-1 and TRBJ1-1, with D perhaps matching TRBD1 (5 bases). This CDR3 has 14 residues. Germline-derived CDR1 and CDR2 are MGHDK and SYGVNS. Between the trimmed V and J ends, which lost 6 bases and 5 bases, there was a span of 16 bases. CDR3 bases: TGTGCCAGCAGCTTCTTCGGGGGAATGACTGAAGCTTTCTTT. Residues: CASSFFGGMTEAFF.

The chain is built from TRBV19 and TRBJ1-5; possibly TRBD1 for D (5 bases). CDR3 length: 14 residues. CDR1 is LNHDA, CDR2 SQIVND, per germline (reference sequence). Trimming removed 5 bases at V and 8 bases at J, with 16 bases between. The CDR3 spells CASSRSQGLEPQHF. CDR3 DNA sequence: TGTGCCAGTAGTCGCAGCCAGGGCCTCGAGCCCCAGCATTTT.

The CDR3 protein is CASSFFVAQGIEKLFF. As DNA, the CDR3 is TGTGCCAGCAGCTTCTTCGTGGCTCAGGGGATTGAAAAACTGTTTTTT. The rearrangement joins TRBV7-9 to TRBJ1-4, with D possibly TRBD1 on 6 matching bases. The CDR3 sequence is 16 residues long. Trimming pared 3 bases from V and 7 bases from J, leaving 18 bases between. The germline V gene encodes CDR1 SEHNR and CDR2 FQNEAQ (reference sequence).